The 21 T cell receptor beta chains given below trace back to one sample, sequenced in a study of blood T cell repertoires in COVID-19. The assay was immunoSEQ multiplex PCR, and TCRdb's table has in-frame clones only and misses some. The sample carries around 150,000 clones, more than 70% recorded once. Sequencing was done on a sample of PBMCs or T cells enriched from blood (not recorded which). The source of these receptors is a middle-aged man who had recovered from COVID-19.

This chain connects TRBV5-6 to TRBJ2-7; maybe TRBD1 (6 bases). Trimming cost V 4 bases and J 6 bases, with 17 bases left between them. This CDR3 comprises 14 residues. Germline CDR1 SGHDT, CDR2 YYEEEE. CDR3 amino acids: CASSLGQRRSEQYV. The DNA for the CDR3 is TGTGCCAGCAGCCTAGGACAGAGAAGGAGCGAGCAGTACGTC.

This clone was observed a handful of times. Here the CDR3 DNA reads TGTGCCACACGACAGAGCCCAAATCAGCCCCAGCATTTT. Translation: CATRQSPNQPQHF. This chain joins TRBV6-5 and TRBJ1-5; D may be TRBD1 (5 bases). The germline gives CDR1 MNHEY, CDR2 SVGAGI. Trimming removed 10 bases from V and 4 bases from J, with 14 bases in between. The CDR3 totals 13 residues.

V gene TRBV10-2 combines with J gene TRBJ2-5; 10 positions agree with TRBD1. Germline V gene lookup returns CDR1 WSHSY and CDR2 SAAADI. The CDR3 runs to 15 residues. V lost 2 bases and J lost 5; bases outside the gene matches: 5. The CDR3 region has the DNA TGCGCCAGCAGTGAGCCGGGACAGGGGTGGGAGACCCAGTACTTC. Protein sequence: CASSEPGQGWETQYF.

Many counts were recorded for this clone. The chain carries TRBV10-3 and TRBJ2-3; 8 positions match TRBD2. Per the germline V gene, CDR1 is ENHRY and CDR2 is SYGVKD. The CDR3 consists of 14 residues. With 8 bases clipped from V and 0 bases from J, the junction kept 4 bases outside the gene matches. The CDR3 DNA is TGTGCCATCGCGGCGGGGGGCAGCACAGATACGCAGTATTTT. Protein sequence: CAIAAGGSTDTQYF.

The V and J genes are TRBV6-2 or TRBV6-3 and TRBJ1-1; TRBD1 matches 7 bases. The V and J ends lost 2 bases and 5 bases, in that order; junction bases with no gene match: 5. The CDR3 totals 14 residues. Germline assignment: CDR1 MNHEY and CDR2 SVGEGT. Written as DNA, the CDR3 is TGTGCCAGCAGTTACCAGGGGGGCTCTACTGAAGCTTTCTTT. Amino acids: CASSYQGGSTEAFF.

This clone was seen only once. The V call is TRBV30, the J call TRBJ2-7; 9 bases agree with TRBD2. V lost 7 bases and J lost 5; bases outside the gene matches: 6. CDR1 and CDR2 from the germline V gene are GTSNPN and SVGIG (reference sequence). This CDR3 region has 12 residues. DNA of the CDR3: TGTGCCTACGCGGGGGGGCTCAACGAGCAGTACTTC. This codes for CAYAGGLNEQYF.

The CDR3 protein is CASSYLGRDNQPQHF. The CDR3 nucleotides are TGTGCCAGCAGTTACCTTGGCAGGGACAATCAGCCCCAGCATTTT. The chain recombines TRBV6-2 or TRBV6-3 with TRBJ1-5, with D perhaps matching TRBD1 (5 bases). This CDR3 contains 15 residues. Per the germline V gene, CDR1 is MNHEY and CDR2 is SVGEGT. The V end lost 2 bases, the J end lost 3 bases, and 11 bases lay between the germline ends.

A few counts support this clone. The gene calls are TRBV28 and TRBJ2-7, with D maybe TRBD1 (6 bases). V was pared by 5 bases and J by 2 bases, with 10 bases between. Germline CDR1 is MDHEN and CDR2 is SYDVKM. This CDR3 spans 13 amino acids. This chain's CDR3 is CASSGTPTYEQYF. CDR3 nucleotides: TGTGCCAGCAGTGGGACACCAACCTACGAGCAGTACTTC.

In this sample, this clone turned up a few times. This chain joins TRBV23-1 and TRBJ1-1; D is uncertain. TRBV23-1 is filed as an ORF, its function uncertain. This CDR3 region has 13 residues. V lost 8 bases and J lost 4, with 14 bases in between. Here the CDR3 DNA reads TGCGCCAGCGAGGGCCCGAGGTGCACTGAAGCTTTCTTT. Protein: CASEGPRCTEAFF.

This clone has just a few counts. The CDR3 region is CASTEGLAAVGELFF. In DNA, the CDR3 is TGTGCCAGCACCGAAGGACTAGCGGCCGTCGGGGAGCTGTTTTTT. V is TRBV3-1 (or the pseudogene TRBV3-2) and J is TRBJ2-2, with 10 bases matching TRBD2. The V gene end was trimmed by 7 bases and the J gene end by 7 bases; junction bases not matched to a gene: 9. Looked up from germline, CDR1 is LGHDT and CDR2 is YNNKEL (reference sequence). CDR3 length equals 15 residues.

The count of this clone is one. J is TRBJ1-1 and V is TRBV30; D gene uncertain. The CDR3 totals 14 residues. V dropped 3 bases and J dropped 1 base, with 12 bases sitting between them. Germline-derived CDR1 and CDR2 are GTSNPN and SVGIG (reference sequence). CDR3 in amino acids: CAWRGGGWNTEAFF. The CDR3, as DNA: TGTGCCTGGAGGGGAGGAGGGTGGAACACTGAAGCTTTCTTT.

This clone was seen more than once but under ten times. CDR3 in DNA: TGCGCCAGCAGTGAGTCTCGACAGGAGAGCTCCTACAATGAGCAGTTCTTC. This codes for CASSESRQESSYNEQFF. The chain employs TRBV10-1 and TRBJ2-1, with D maybe TRBD1 (6 bases). The V gene's germline CDR1 is WNHNN and CDR2 SYGVQD (reference sequence). This CDR3 spans 17 amino acids. V was trimmed by 0 bases and J by 0 bases, leaving 12 bases between them.

This chain joins TRBV5-1 and TRBJ1-1, with no clear D. Trimming left V 0 bases short and J 3 bases short, with 9 bases between. The CDR3 is made up of 14 amino acids. The germline V gene encodes CDR1 SGHRS and CDR2 YFSETQ. The CDR3 region is CASSLGAGYTEAFF. Here the CDR3 DNA reads TGCGCCAGCAGCTTGGGGGCGGGGTACACTGAAGCTTTCTTT.

The chain has TRBV4-1 and TRBJ2-5; TRBD2 agrees at 10 bases. The CDR3 is 18 residues long. Germline assignment: CDR1 MGHRA and CDR2 YSYEKL. With V trimmed by 3 bases and J by 6 bases, 16 bases remained unmatched. CDR3 nucleotides: TGCGCCAGCAGCCAGGGGGTCAGGGTCCTAGCGGGGGAAAAGACCCAGTACTTC. Encoded protein: CASSQGVRVLAGEKTQYF.

The chain combines TRBV24-1 with TRBJ1-5; D is perhaps TRBD1 (6 bases). Germline CDR1 KGHDR, CDR2 SFDVKD. Trimming pared 12 bases from V and 5 bases from J, leaving 19 bases between. This CDR3 is built from 14 residues. CDR3 residues: CAPFLRGPYQPQHF. The DNA of the CDR3 is TGTGCCCCTTTCCTCAGGGGTCCTTATCAGCCCCAGCATTTT.

The chain joins TRBV30 to TRBJ1-1; the D is unclear. CDR3 length: 12 residues. Trimming left V 4 bases short and J 0 bases short, with 6 bases between. CDR1 GTSNPN and CDR2 SVGIG come from the germline V gene (reference sequence). CDR3 in DNA: TGTGCCTGGAAACTCATGAACACTGAAGCTTTCTTT. Amino acid sequence: CAWKLMNTEAFF.

The chain combines TRBV6-5 with TRBJ1-3, with D perhaps matching TRBD1 (5 bases). This CDR3 region has 15 residues. Germline CDR1 is MNHEY and CDR2 is SVGAGI. V was shortened by 4 bases and J by 9 bases, with 19 bases between the two germline ends. The CDR3 here is CASSSPGTGGGTIYF. CDR3 DNA sequence: TGTGCCAGCAGTTCCCCCGGGACCGGGGGGGGCACCATATATTTT.

The CDR3 DNA follows: TGTGCCAGCAGTTTATCAGCAGGGACTACCTACGAGCAGTACTTC. It is translated as CASSLSAGTTYEQYF. This chain uses TRBV27 with TRBJ2-7; 7 bases align to TRBD2. The V gene end was trimmed by 0 bases and the J gene end by 2 bases; junction bases not matched to a gene: 4. The CDR3 has 15 amino acids. CDR1 and CDR2 (germline): MNHEY, SMNVEV (reference sequence).

The chain joins TRBV24-1 to TRBJ2-3, with D possibly TRBD1 on 5 matching bases. Trimming pared 8 bases from V and 6 bases from J, leaving 17 bases between. Germline values: CDR1 KGHDR, CDR2 SFDVKD. This CDR3 region has 14 residues. CDR3 loop: CATTPSSGSDTQYF. In nucleotides, the CDR3 is TGTGCCACCACGCCAAGCTCAGGGTCGGATACGCAGTATTTT.

This clone occurred once. The chain is built from TRBV6-2 or TRBV6-3 and TRBJ2-7; 8 positions agree with TRBD1. Per germline, CDR1 MNHEY and CDR2 SVGEGT. This CDR3 is 15 amino acids long. Losses at the gene ends were 2 bases for V and 1 base for J; bases not matched to a gene: 4. CDR3 sequence: CASSYTTGGSYEQYF. The CDR3 DNA follows: TGTGCCAGCAGTTACACAACAGGGGGTTCCTACGAGCAGTACTTC.

The chain is built from TRBV6-5 and TRBJ2-7; the D gene is possibly TRBD2 (5 bases). Trimming left V 7 bases short and J 3 bases short, with 13 bases between. Germline assignment: CDR1 MNHEY and CDR2 SVGAGI. The CDR3 is 13 residues long. The CDR3 coding sequence is TGTGCCAGCACTCCTGGAGGCGGCTACGAGCAGTACTTC. This encodes CASTPGGGYEQYF.